This T cell receptor beta chain comes out of a study of blood T cell repertoires in COVID-19. This CDR3 is 14 amino acids long. The V end lost 8 bases, the J end lost 5 bases, and 18 bases lay between the germline ends. CDR1 is SNHLY and CDR2 is FYNNEI in the germline V gene. The repertoire was sequenced with immunoSEQ multiplex PCR; TCRdb's copy has only in-frame clones and lacks some. The sample includes about 110,000 clones, roughly two thirds of them seen just once. The V gene is TRBV2, the J gene TRBJ2-5; D perhaps matches TRBD1 (6 bases). Source material: peripheral blood. The sequence was obtained from an elderly man with acute or convalescent COVID-19. CDR3 residues: CASSPMGAGETQYF. DNA of the CDR3: TGTGCCAGCTCCCCAATGGGGGCTGGTGAGACCCAGTACTTC.